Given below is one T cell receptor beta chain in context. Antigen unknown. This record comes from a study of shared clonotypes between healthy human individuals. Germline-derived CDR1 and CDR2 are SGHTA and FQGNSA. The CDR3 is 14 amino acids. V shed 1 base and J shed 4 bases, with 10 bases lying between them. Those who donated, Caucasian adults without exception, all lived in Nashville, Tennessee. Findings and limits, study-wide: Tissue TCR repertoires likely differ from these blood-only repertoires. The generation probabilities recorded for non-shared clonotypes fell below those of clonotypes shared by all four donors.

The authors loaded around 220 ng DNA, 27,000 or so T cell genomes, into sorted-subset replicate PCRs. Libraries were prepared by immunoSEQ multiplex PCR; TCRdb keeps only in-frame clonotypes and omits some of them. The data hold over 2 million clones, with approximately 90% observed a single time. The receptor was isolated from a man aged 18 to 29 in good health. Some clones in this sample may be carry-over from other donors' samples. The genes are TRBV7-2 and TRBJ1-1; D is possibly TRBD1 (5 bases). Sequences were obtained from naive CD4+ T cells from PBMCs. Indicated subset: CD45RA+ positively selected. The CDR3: CASSLVGPSTEAFF. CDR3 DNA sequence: TGTGCCAGCAGCTTAGTGGGACCGAGCACTGAAGCTTTCTTT.